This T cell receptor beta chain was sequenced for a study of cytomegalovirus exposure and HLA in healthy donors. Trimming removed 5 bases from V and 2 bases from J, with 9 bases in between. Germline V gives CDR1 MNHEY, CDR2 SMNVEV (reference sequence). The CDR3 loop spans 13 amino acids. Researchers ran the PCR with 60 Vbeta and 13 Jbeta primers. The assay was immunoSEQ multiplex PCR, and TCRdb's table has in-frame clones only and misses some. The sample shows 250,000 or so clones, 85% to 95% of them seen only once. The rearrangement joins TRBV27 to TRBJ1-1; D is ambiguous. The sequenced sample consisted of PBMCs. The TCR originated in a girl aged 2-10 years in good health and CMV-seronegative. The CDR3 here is CASSPPGNTEAFF. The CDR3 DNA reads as TGTGCCAGCAGTCCACCGGGTAACACTGAAGCTTTCTTT.